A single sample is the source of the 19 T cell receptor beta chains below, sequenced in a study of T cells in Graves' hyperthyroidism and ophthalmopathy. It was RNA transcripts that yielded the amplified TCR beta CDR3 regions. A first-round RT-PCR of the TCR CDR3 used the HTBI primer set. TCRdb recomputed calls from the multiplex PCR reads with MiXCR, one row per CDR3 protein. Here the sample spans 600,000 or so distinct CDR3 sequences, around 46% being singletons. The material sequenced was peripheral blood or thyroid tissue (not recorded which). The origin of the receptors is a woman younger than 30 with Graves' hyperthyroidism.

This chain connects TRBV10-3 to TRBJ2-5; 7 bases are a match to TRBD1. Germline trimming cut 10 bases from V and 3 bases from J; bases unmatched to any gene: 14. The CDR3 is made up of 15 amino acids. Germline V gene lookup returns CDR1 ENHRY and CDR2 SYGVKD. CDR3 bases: TGTGCCAGCAGCTCCTGGGACAGACAAAAAGAGACCCAGTACTTC. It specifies CASSSWDRQKETQYF.

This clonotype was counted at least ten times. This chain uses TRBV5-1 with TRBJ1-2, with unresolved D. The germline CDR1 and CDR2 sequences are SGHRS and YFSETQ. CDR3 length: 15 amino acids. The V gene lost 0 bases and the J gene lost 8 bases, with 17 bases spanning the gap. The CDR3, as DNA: TGCGCCAGCAGCTTGGATGCTACCACGGTCAGGGGCTACACCTTC. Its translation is CASSLDATTVRGYTF.

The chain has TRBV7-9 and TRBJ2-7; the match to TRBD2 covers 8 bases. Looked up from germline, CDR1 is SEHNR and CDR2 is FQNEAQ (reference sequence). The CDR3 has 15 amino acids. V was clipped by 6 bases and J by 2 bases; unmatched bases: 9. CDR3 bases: TGTGCCAGCAGTACGTCCGGGACTAGTCCCTACGAGCAGTACTTC. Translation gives CASSTSGTSPYEQYF.

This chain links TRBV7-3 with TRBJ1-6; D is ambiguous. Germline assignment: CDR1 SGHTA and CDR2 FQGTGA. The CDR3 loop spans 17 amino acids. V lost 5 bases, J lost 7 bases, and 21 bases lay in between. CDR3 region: CASSVGTVGAKNSPLHF. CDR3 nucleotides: TGTGCCAGCAGCGTAGGAACAGTCGGAGCGAAGAATTCACCCCTCCACTTT. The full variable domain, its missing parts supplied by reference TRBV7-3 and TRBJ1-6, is GAGVSQTPSNKVTEKGKYVELRCDPISGHTALYWYRQSLGQGPEFLIYFQGTGAADDSGLPNDRFFAVRPEGSVSTLKIQRTERGDSAVYLCASSVGTVGAKNSPLHFGNGTRLTVT.

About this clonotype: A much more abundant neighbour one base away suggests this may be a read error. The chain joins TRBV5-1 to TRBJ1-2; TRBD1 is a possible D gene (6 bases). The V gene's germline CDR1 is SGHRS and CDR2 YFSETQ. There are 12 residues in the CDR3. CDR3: CASSLGRGGYAF. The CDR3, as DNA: TGCGCCAGCAGCCTCGGACGGGGGGGCTACGCCTTC.

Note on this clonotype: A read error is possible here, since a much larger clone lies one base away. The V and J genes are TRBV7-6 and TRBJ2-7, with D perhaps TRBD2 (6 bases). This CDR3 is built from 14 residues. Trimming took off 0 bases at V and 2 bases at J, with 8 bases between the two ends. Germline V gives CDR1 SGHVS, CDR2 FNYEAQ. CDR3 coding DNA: TGTGCCAGCAGCTTAGCGGAGGGTCCCTACGAGCAGTACTTC. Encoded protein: CASSLAEGPYEQYF.

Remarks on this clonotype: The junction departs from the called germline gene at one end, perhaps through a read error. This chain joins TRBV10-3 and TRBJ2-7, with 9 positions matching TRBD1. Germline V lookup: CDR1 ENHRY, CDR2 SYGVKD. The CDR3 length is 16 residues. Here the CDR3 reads CASSGTGTGKTYEQYF. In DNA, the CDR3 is TGTGCCAGCAGTGGGACCGGGACAGGGAAAACCTACGAGCAGTACTTC.

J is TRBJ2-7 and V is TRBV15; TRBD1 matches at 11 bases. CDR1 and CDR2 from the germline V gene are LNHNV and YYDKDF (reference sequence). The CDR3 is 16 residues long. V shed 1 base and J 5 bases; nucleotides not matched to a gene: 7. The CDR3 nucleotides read TGTGCCACCAGCAGAGGGACAGGGGGCTTTCTGGACGAGCAGTACTTC. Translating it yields CATSRGTGGFLDEQYF.

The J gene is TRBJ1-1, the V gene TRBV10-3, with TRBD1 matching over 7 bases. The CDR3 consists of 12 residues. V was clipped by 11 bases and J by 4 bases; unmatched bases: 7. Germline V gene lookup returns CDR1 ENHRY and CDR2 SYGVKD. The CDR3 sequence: CAWREGATEAFF. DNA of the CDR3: TGTGCCTGGAGGGAGGGGGCCACTGAAGCTTTCTTT.

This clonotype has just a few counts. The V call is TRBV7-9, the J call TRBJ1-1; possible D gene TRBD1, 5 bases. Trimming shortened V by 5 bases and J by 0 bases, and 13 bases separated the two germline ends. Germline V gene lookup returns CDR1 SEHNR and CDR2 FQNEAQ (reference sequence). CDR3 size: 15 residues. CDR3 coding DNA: TGTGCCAGCAGCCGCCCGGGGCAGGTGAACACTGAAGCTTTCTTT. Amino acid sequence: CASSRPGQVNTEAFF.

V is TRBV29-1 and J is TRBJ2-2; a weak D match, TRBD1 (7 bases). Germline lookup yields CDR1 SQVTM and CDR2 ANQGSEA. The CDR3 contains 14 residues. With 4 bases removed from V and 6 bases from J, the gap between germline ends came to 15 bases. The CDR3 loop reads CSVGGGGDSGELFF. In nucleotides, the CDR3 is TGCAGCGTTGGTGGAGGGGGCGACTCCGGGGAGCTGTTTTTT.

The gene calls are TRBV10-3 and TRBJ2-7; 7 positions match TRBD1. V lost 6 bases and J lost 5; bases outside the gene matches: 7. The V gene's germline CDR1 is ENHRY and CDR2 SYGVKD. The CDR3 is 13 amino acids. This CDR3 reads CAIRQGMGHEQYF. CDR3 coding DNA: TGTGCCATCAGACAGGGGATGGGGCACGAGCAGTACTTC.

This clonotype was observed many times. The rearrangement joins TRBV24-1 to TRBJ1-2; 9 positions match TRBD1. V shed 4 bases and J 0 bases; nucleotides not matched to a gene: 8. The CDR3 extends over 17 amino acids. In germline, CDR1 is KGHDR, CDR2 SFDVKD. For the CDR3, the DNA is TGTGCCACCAGTGACCGTGGACAGGGGACTACTAACTATGGCTACACCTTC. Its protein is CATSDRGQGTTNYGYTF.

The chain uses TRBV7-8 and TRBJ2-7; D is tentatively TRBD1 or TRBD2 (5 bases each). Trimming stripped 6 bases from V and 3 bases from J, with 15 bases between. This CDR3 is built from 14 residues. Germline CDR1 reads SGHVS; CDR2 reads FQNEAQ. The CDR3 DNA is TGTGCCAGCAGTGCCACGGGACCGAGCTACGAGCAGTACTTC. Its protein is CASSATGPSYEQYF.

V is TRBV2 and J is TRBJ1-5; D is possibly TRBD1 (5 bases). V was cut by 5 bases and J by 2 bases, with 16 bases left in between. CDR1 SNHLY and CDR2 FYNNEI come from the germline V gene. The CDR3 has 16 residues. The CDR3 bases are TGTGCCAGCAGTTTTCACGGGGACTCGGGCAATCAGCCCCAGCATTTT. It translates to CASSFHGDSGNQPQHF.

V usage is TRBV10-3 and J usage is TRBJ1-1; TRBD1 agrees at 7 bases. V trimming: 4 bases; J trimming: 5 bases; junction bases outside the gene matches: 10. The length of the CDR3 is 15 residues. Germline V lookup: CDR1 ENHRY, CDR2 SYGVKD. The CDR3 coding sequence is TGTGCCATCAGTGTACAGGGAGGGGGCCAGACTGAAGCTTTCTTT. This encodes CAISVQGGGQTEAFF.

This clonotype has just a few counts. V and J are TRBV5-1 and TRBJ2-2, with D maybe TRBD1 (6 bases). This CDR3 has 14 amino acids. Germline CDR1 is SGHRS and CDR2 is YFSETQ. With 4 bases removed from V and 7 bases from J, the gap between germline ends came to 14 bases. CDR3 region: CASSTYRVGGELFF. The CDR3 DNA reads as TGCGCCAGCAGCACTTACAGGGTTGGCGGGGAGCTGTTTTTT.

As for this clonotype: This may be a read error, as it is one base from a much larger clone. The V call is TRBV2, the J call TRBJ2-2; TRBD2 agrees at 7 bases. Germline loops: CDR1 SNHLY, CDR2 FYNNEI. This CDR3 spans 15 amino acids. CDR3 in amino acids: CASSEPSGITGALFF. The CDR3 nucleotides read TGTGCCAGCAGTGAACCTAGCGGAATCACCGGGGCGCTGTTTTTT.

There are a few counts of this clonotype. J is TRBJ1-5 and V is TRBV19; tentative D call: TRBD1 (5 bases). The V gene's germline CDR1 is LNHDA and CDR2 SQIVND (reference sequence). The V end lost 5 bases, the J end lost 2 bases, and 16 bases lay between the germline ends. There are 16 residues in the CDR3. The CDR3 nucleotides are TGTGCCAGTAGTTTTCCCCAGGGTATGGGCAATCAGCCCCAGCATTTT. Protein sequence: CASSFPQGMGNQPQHF.